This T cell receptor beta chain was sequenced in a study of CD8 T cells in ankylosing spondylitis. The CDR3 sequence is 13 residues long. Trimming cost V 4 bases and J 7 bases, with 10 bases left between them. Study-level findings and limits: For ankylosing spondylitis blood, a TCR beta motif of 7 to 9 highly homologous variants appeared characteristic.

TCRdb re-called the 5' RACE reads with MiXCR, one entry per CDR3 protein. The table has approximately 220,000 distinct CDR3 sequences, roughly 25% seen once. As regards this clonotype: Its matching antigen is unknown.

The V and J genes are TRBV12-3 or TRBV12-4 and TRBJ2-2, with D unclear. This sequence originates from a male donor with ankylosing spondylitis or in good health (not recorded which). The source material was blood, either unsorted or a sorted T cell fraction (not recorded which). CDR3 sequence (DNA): TGTGCCAGCAGTTCCCACCCAGTCGGGGAGCTGTTTTTT. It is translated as CASSSHPVGELFF.